This T cell receptor beta chain was captured by sequencing in a study of blood T cell repertoires in COVID-19. Across the study: Material from acute and convalescent COVID-19 was sourced from the United States, Italy and Spain.

Only in-frame clones appear in the TCRdb table, and some are missing; sequencing was by immunoSEQ multiplex PCR. This table holds 100,000 to 150,000 clones, about two thirds found once. This CDR3 contains 17 residues. V lost 0 bases to trimming and J lost 2 bases, with 17 bases between them. Germline V gene data show CDR1 as SGHRS and CDR2 as YFSETQ. Material for sequencing was peripheral blood. The sequence was obtained from a human donor with acute or convalescent COVID-19. The donor label of this sample is uncertain. The V and J genes are TRBV5-1 and TRBJ2-5, with TRBD1 as a possible D gene (5 bases). CDR3 protein: CASSLGVWQGRQETQYF. CDR3 coding DNA: TGCGCCAGCAGCTTGGGTGTATGGCAGGGTCGACAAGAGACCCAGTACTTC.